This paragraph covers one T cell receptor beta chain sequence. What it binds is not known. It was CD45RO-negative cells, positively selected for CCR7, that made up naive CD8 cells, with terminally differentiated effector memory CD45RA+ cells excluded. This specimen belongs to a study of shared clonotypes between healthy human individuals. Study results and caveats: What limited the represented genetic and exposure-history diversity was the small number of donors.

Some clones are missing from TCRdb's copy, which holds only in-frame ones; the method was immunoSEQ multiplex PCR. The sample includes some 740,000 clones, 85% to 95% seen only once; the top ten take 20% to 30%. The CDR3 is made up of 18 amino acids. CDR1 is WSHSY, CDR2 SAAADI, per germline. Between the trimmed V and J ends, which lost 6 bases and 1 base, there was a span of 25 bases. The clonotype was recovered from a man under 40 in good health. The chain is built from TRBV10-2 and TRBJ2-7; D perhaps matches TRBD1 (5 bases). Sequencing input: naive CD8+ T cells sorted from blood. The CDR3 is CASSELGVVIDGSYEQYF. CDR3 coding DNA: TGCGCCAGCAGCGAGCTAGGGGTGGTAATAGATGGGTCCTACGAGCAGTACTTC.